This T cell receptor beta chain was identified during a study of T cells after yellow fever vaccination. Study information: Fractions containing few cells were prepared with SMART-Seq v4 Ultra Low Input.

Comments on this clonotype: Compared with germline, one end of the junction differs, possibly owing to a read error.

TCRdb processed the 5' RACE reads anew with MiXCR; each CDR3 protein has one entry. This sample has some 670,000 distinct CDR3 sequences, with about 12% found just once. Germline CDR1 KGHDR, CDR2 SFDVKD. There are 13 residues in the CDR3. This sequence was found in a man aged 25 to 45 who received the YFV17D yellow fever vaccine. V and J are TRBV24-1 and TRBJ2-7, with 7 bases fitting TRBD1. The source was PBMCs, collected on the day of the yellow fever booster vaccination. The CDR3, as DNA: TGTGCCACCAGTGATCCGGGACAGTCGGAACAGAACTTC. As protein: CATSDPGQSEQNF.